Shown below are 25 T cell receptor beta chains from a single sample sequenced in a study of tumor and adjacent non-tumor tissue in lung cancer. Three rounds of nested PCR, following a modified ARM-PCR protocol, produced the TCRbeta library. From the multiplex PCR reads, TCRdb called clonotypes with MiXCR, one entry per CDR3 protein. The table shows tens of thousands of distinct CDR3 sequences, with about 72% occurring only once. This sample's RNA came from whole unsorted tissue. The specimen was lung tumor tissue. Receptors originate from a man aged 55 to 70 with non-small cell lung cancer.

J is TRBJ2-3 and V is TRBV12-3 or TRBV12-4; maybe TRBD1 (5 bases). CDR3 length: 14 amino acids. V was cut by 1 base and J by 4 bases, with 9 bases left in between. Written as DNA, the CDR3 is TGTGCCAGCAGTTTAGGACAGCTCGCAGATACGCAGTATTTT. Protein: CASSLGQLADTQYF.

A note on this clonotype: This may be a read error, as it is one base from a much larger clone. The CDR3 bases are TGTGCCAGCAGACGACAGGGGGCAAATCAGCCCCAGCATTTT. Translating it yields CASRRQGANQPQHF. This chain joins TRBV12-3 or TRBV12-4 and TRBJ1-5, with 10 positions matching TRBD1. The CDR3 totals 14 residues. V shed 6 bases, J shed 4 bases, and the junction held 3 bases outside the gene matches.

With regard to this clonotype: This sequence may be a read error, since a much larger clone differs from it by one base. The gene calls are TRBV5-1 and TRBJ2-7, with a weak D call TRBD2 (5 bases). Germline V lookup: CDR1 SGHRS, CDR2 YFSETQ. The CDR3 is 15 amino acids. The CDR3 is CDSSLEAGPAYEQYF. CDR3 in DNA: TGCGACAGCAGCTTGGAGGCAGGTCCAGCCTACGAGCAGTACTTC.

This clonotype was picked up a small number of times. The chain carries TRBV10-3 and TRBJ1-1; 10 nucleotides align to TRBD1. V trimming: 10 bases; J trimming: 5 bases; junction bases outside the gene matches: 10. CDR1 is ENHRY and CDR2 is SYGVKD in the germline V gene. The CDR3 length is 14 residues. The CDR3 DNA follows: TGTGCCAGCAGACAGGGGGCGGAAAGTACTGAAGCTTTCTTT. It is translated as CASRQGAESTEAFF.

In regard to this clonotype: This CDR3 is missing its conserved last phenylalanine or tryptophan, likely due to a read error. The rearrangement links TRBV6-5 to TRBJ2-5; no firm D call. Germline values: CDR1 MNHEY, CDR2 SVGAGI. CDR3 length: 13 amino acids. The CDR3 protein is CAISSDFQGTQYL. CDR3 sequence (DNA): TGTGCCATCAGTTCCGATTTTCAAGGGACCCAGTACCTC.

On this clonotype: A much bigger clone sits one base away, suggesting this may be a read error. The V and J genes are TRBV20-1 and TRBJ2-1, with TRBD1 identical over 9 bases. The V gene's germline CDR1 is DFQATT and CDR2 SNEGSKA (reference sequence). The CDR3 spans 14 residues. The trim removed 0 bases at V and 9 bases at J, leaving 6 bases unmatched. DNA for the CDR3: TGCAGTGCTAGAGATCACAGGGGGCTCGTTGAGCAGTTCTTC. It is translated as CSARDHRGLVEQFF.

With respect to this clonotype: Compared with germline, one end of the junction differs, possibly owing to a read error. The CDR3 sequence: CAISLKTGNTGDLFF. The DNA for the CDR3 is TGTGCTATCAGCTTAAAGACAGGCAACACCGGGGACCTGTTTTTT. The chain combines TRBV11-2 with TRBJ2-2, with D perhaps TRBD1 (6 bases). The CDR3 contains 15 residues. Germline values: CDR1 SGHAT, CDR2 FQNNGV.

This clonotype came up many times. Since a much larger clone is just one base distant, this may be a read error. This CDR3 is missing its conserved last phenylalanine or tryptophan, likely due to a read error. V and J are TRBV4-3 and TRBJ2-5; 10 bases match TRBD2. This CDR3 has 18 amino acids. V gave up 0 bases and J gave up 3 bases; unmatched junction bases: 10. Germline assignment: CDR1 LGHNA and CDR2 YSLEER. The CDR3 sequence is CASSQDKSGTSAEETQYL. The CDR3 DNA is TGCGCCAGCAGCCAAGATAAGAGTGGGACTAGCGCAGAAGAGACCCAGTACCTC.

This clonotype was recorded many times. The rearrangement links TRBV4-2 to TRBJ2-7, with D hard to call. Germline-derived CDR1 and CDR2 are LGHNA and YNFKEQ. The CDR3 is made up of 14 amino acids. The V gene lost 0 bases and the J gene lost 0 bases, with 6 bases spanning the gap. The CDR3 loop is CASSQDVSSYEQYF. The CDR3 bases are TGTGCCAGCAGCCAAGATGTGAGCTCCTACGAGCAGTACTTC.

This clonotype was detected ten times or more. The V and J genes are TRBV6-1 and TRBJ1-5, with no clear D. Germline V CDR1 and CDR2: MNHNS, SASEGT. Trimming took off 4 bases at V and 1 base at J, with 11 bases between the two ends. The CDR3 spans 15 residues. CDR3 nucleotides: TGTGCCAGCAGTGCCACAAAGGGAAGCAATCAGCCCCAGCATTTT. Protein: CASSATKGSNQPQHF.

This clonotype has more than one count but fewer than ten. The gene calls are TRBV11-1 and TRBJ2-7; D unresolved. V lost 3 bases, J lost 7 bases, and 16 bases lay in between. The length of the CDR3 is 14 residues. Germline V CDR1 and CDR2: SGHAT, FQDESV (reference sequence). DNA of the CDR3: TGTGCCAGCAGCTTTCCCGGCGGCACATATGAGCAGTACTTC. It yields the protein CASSFPGGTYEQYF.

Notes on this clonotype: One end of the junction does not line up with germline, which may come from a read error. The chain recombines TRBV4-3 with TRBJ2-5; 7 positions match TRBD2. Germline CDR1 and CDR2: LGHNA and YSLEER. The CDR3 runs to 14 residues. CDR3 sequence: CASSQEAGRETQYF. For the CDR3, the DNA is TGCGCCAGCAGTCAAGAAGCGGGACGAGAGACCCAGTACTTC.

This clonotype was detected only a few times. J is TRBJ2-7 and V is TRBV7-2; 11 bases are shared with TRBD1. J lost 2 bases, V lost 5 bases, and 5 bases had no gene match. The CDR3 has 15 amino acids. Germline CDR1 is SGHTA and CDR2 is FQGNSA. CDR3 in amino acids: CASSPQGQGAYEQYF. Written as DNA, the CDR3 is TGTGCCAGCAGCCCCCAGGGACAGGGGGCCTACGAGCAGTACTTC. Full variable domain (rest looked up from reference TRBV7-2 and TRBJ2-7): GAGVSQSPSNKVTEKGKDVELRCDPISGHTALYWYRQSLGQGLEFLIYFQGNSAPDKSGLPSDRFSAERTGGSVSTLTIQRTQQEDSAVYLCASSPQGQGAYEQYFGPGTRLTVT.

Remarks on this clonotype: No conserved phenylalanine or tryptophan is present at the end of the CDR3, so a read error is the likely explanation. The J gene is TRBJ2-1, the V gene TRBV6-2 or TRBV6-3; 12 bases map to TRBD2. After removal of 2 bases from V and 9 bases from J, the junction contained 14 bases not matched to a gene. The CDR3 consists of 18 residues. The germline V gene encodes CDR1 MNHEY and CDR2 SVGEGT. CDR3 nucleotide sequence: TGTGCCAGCAGTTACGTCTCTGTACTAGCGGGAGGAAGGGTTGAGCAGTTCCTC. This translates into CASSYVSVLAGGRVEQFL.

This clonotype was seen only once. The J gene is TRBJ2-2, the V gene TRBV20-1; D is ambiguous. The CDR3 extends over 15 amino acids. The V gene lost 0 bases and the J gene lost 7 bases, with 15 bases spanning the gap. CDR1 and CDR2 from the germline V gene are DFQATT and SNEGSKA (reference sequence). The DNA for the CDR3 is TGCAGTGCTAGAGAACCCAGAAAAGGAAACGGGGAGCTGTTTTTT. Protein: CSAREPRKGNGELFF.

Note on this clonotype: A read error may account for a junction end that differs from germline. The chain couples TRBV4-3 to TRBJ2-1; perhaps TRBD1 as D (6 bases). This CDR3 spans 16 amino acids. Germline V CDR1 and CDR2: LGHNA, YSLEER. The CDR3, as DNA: TGCGCCAGCAGCCAAGAAAGACAGGATCCCTACAATAAGCAGTTCTTC. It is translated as CASSQERQDPYNKQFF.

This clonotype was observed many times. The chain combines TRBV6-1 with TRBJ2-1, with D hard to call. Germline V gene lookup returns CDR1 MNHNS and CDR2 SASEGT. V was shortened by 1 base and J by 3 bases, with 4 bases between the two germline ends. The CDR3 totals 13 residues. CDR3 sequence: CASSEGDYNEQFF. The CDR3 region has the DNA TGTGCCAGCAGTGAAGGGGACTACAATGAGCAGTTCTTC.

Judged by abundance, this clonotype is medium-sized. CDR3 in DNA: TGTGCCAGCAGCTTAGGCCTAGCGAGCACAGATACGCAGTATTTT. It translates to CASSLGLASTDTQYF. V is TRBV11-2 and J is TRBJ2-3, with TRBD2 as a possible D gene (6 bases). This CDR3 region has 15 residues. Trimming shortened V by 1 base and J by 0 bases, and 8 bases separated the two germline ends. In germline, CDR1 is SGHAT, CDR2 FQNNGV.

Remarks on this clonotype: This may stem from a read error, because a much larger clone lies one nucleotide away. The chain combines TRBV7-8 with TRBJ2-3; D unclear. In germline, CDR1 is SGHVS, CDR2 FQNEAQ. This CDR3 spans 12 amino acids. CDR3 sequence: CVSSLRTDTQYF. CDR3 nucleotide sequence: TGTGTCAGCAGCTTACGCACAGATACGCAGTATTTT.

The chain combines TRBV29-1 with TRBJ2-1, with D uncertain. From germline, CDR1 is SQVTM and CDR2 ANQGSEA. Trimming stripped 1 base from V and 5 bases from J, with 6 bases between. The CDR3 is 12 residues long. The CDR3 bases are TGCAGCGTTGAAGGCTTCGACAATGAGCAGTTCTTC. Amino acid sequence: CSVEGFDNEQFF.

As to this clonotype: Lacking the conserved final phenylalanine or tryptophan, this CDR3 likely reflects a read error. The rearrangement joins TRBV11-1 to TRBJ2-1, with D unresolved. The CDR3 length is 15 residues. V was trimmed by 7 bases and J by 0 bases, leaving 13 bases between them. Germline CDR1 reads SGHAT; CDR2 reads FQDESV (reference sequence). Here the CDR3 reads CASNRVVTSYNEQFL. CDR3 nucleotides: TGTGCCAGCAACCGGGTAGTGACCTCCTACAATGAGCAGTTCTTA.

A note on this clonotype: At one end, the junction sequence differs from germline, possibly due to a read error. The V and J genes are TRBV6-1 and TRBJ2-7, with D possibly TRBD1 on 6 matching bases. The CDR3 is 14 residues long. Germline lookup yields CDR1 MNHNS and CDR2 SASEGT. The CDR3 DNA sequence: TGCGCCAGCACGCTACCCGGGACACCTTACGAGCAGTACTTT. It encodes CASTLPGTPYEQYF.

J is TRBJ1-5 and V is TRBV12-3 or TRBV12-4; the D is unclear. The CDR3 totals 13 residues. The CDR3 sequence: CTSSLGQSQPQHF. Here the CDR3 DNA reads TGTACGAGCAGTTTAGGGCAGTCCCAGCCCCAGCATTTT.

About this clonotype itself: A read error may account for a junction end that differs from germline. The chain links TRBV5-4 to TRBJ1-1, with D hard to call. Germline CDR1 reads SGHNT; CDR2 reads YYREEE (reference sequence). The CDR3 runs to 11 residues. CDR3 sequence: CVSGFGVVAFF. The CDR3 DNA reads TGTGTCAGCGGCTTCGGGGTGGTAGCTTTCTTT.

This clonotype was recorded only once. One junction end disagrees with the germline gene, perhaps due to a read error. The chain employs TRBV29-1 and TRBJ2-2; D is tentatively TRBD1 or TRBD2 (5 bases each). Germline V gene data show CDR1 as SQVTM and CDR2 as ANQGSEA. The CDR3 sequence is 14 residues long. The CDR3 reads CSVNGTSVTGELFF. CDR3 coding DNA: TGTAGCGTGAACGGGACCAGCGTTACCGGGGAGCTGTTTTTT.